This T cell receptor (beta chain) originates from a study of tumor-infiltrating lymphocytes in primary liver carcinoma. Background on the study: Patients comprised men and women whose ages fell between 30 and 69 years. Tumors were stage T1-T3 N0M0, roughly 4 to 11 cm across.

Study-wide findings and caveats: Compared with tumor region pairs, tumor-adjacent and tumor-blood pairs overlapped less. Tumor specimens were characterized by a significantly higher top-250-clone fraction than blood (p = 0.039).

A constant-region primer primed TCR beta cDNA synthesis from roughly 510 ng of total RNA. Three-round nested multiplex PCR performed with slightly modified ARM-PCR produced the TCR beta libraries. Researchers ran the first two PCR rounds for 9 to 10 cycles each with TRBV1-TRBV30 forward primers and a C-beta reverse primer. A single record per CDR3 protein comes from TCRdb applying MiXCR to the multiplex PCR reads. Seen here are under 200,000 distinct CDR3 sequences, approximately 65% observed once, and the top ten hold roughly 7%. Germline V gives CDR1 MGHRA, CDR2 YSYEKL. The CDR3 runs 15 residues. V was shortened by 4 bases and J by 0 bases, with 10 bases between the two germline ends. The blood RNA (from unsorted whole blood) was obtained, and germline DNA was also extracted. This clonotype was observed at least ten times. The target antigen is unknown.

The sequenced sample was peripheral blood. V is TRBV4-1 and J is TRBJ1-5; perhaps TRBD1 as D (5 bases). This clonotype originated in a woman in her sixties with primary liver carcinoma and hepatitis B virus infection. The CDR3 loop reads CASSPGRISNQPQHF. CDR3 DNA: TGCGCCAGCAGCCCGGGACGGATTAGCAATCAGCCCCAGCATTTT.